This entry lists 4 T cell receptor beta chains sequenced from one sample in a study of shared clonotypes between healthy human individuals. Data came from immunoSEQ multiplex PCR; TCRdb stores just in-frame clones and leaves some out. The sample shows under 2.5 million clones, 80% to 95% of them seen only once. The specimen sequenced was naive CD4+ T cells from PBMCs. Subset described: CD45RA+ positively selected. The source is a man younger than 30 in good health. Some clones in this sample may be carry-over from other donors' samples.

A single count supports this clone. The V gene is TRBV9, the J gene TRBJ2-3; 7 bases match TRBD2. The V and J ends lost 4 bases and 5 bases, in that order; junction bases with no gene match: 13. Germline CDR1 and CDR2: SGDLS and YYNGEE. CDR3 size: 16 residues. CDR3 amino acids: CASSPRGEGRGDTQYF. The DNA for the CDR3 is TGTGCCAGCAGCCCCCGGGGGGAGGGTCGCGGAGATACGCAGTATTTT.

The V call is TRBV6-5, the J call TRBJ2-7; D unclear. The CDR3 has 11 residues. Germline V gene data show CDR1 as MNHEY and CDR2 as SVGAGI. The CDR3 is CVNPGAYEQYF. CDR3 coding DNA: TGTGTTAACCCCGGAGCCTACGAGCAGTACTTC.

With regard to this clone: In the same sample, other DNA sequences code for this CDR3. The V and J genes are TRBV6-5 and TRBJ1-5; D uncertain. This CDR3 region has 13 residues. V was trimmed by 4 bases and J by 1 base, leaving 5 bases between them. CDR1 and CDR2 (germline): MNHEY, SVGAGI. CDR3 loop: CASSSRSNQPQHF. In DNA, the CDR3 is TGTGCCAGCAGTTCTCGGAGCAATCAGCCCCAGCATTTT.

This clone appeared a few times. This specimen includes other DNA sequences encoding the same CDR3. The chain carries TRBV7-3 and TRBJ2-1; D is unclear. V lost 1 base and J 3 bases, leaving 4 bases between the germline ends. The CDR3 runs to 13 residues. Germline V CDR1 and CDR2: SGHTA, FQGTGA. CDR3 residues: CASSLRGYNEQFF. Written as DNA, the CDR3 is TGTGCCAGCAGCTTAAGGGGCTACAATGAGCAGTTCTTC.